This is a list of T cell receptor beta chains from one sample in a study of early T cells in non-severe SARS-CoV-2 infection. In TCRdb, the 5' RACE reads were re-called with MiXCR into one record per CDR3 protein. The table records tens of thousands of distinct CDR3 sequences, approximately 9.7% of them present only once. The sequenced sample was whole blood. These receptors originate from an adult who was a healthcare worker with PCR-confirmed SARS-CoV-2 infection or an uninfected control (not recorded which). Each CDR3 is given with its conserved first and last residue. The order of the fields is J gene, D gene, V gene, CDR3 protein. The D gene is left open where the match is weak.

TRBJ1-6,TRBD1,TRBV6-1,CASKGTGQNSPLHF
TRBJ2-5,-,TRBV20-1,CSGIGRSQETQYF
TRBJ1-3,-,TRBV12-3/TRBV12-4,CASSPDTPGFASSGNTIYF
TRBJ1-5,-,TRBV2,CASGFVRGGGNQPQHF
TRBJ2-2,TRBD1,TRBV7-8,CASSRTGASGELFF
TRBJ1-5,-,TRBV2,CASSEAGVNQPQHF
TRBJ1-3,-,TRBV11-2,CASSLDRISSSGNTIYF
TRBJ2-1,TRBD2,TRBV6-6,CASSYWTAGGRNEQFF
TRBJ1-4,-,TRBV20-1,CSARVGRELEKLFF
TRBJ2-7,TRBD2,TRBV11-3,CASSRRTSGEDEQYF
TRBJ2-5,-,TRBV6-6,CASREGGSQETQYF
TRBJ2-3,TRBD2,TRBV2,CASSELAGGADTQYF
TRBJ2-3,-,TRBV2,CASRSLIADTQYF
TRBJ2-3,TRBD2,TRBV6-1,CASSWGAGADTQYF
TRBJ2-5,TRBD2,TRBV30,CAWSNSGGTQYF
TRBJ2-7,-,TRBV5-4,CASSSGGSGPYEQYF
TRBJ2-2,-,TRBV3-1,CASSPGTGELFF
TRBJ1-5,TRBD1,TRBV7-8,CASSSQRTGGQPQHF
TRBJ1-2,-,TRBV11-2,CASSLGVNYGYTF
TRBJ2-3,-,TRBV2,CASSALGPTDTQYF
TRBJ1-1,-,TRBV4-1,CASSLHREAEAFF
TRBJ2-7,TRBD1,TRBV4-1,CASSPGTVPYEQYF
TRBJ2-2,-,TRBV7-6,CASKGRADGELFF
TRBJ2-2,-,TRBV20-1,CSARRDSNTGELFF
TRBJ2-7,-,TRBV6-6,CASSSPPGTEQYF
TRBJ1-4,TRBD1,TRBV4-2,CASSRVTGVTNEKLFF
TRBJ2-7,-,TRBV12-3/TRBV12-4,CASSDPGRAGSYEQYF
TRBJ1-5,-,TRBV5-1,CASSLLGEINQPQHF
TRBJ2-1,-,TRBV3-1,CASSPRGSSYNEQFF
TRBJ2-3,-,TRBV30,CAWTFEGDTQYF
TRBJ2-5,TRBD2,TRBV29-1,CSGQTSGAQETQYF
TRBJ1-2,-,TRBV18,CASSEVISGYGYTF
TRBJ1-2,TRBD1,TRBV30,CAWIGGQRDGYTF
TRBJ2-7,TRBD1,TRBV18,CASSKPGQGAGEQYF
TRBJ2-2,-,TRBV6-4,CASRDQGNTGELFF
TRBJ1-5,TRBD1,TRBV6-1,CASRGTGGPEYNQPQHF
TRBJ2-5,-,TRBV9,CASSVVPEETQYF
TRBJ2-7,-,TRBV4-1,CASSQEGYSTFYEQYF
TRBJ1-4,-,TRBV12-3/TRBV12-4,CASSRGATNEKLFF
TRBJ1-1,-,TRBV3-1,CPSSSSSGTEAFF
TRBJ2-4,-,TRBV5-1,CASSLVGAKNIQYF
TRBJ1-4,-,TRBV7-2,CASSPLDNFGEKLFF
TRBJ1-1,-,TRBV20-1,CSARVGPIDTEAFF
TRBJ1-1,-,TRBV20-1,CSASLSTANTEAFF
TRBJ2-7,-,TRBV14,CASGRGRYEQYF
TRBJ2-4,TRBD2,TRBV2,CASKQRAGGDIQYF
TRBJ1-1,-,TRBV5-6,CASSLWTEEAFF
TRBJ2-3,-,TRBV7-9,CASSSSTVSSTDTQYF
TRBJ2-5,-,TRBV3-1,CASSQNGETQYF
TRBJ1-3,-,TRBV7-2,CASSPRAAGNTIYF
TRBJ2-4,-,TRBV20-1,CSAREWGTVGVAKNIQYF
TRBJ2-3,-,TRBV7-9,CASSSGGGFSTDTQYF
TRBJ2-5,TRBD1,TRBV19,CASSIQGDVKTQYF
TRBJ2-2,-,TRBV25-1,CASRALNTGELFF
TRBJ2-7,-,TRBV6-1,CASSVTQGSYEQYF
TRBJ2-7,-,TRBV30,CAYTPPGRYEQYF
TRBJ1-4,-,TRBV12-3/TRBV12-4,CASSLRYEKLFF